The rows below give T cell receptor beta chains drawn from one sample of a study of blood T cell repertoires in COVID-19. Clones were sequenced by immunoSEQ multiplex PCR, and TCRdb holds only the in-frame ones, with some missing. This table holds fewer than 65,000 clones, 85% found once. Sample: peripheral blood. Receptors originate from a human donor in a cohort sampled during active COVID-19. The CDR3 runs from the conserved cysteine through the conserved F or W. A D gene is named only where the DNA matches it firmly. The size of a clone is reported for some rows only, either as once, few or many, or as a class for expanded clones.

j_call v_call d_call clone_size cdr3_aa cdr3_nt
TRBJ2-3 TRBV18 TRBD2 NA CASSPPRLAGGLGDTQYF TGTGCCAGCTCACCACCGCGGCTAGCGGGGGGGCTGGGGGATACGCAGTATTTT
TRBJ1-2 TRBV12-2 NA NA CASRLAGTGYGYTF TGTGCAAGTCGCTTAGCCGGGACAGGGTATGGCTACACCTTC
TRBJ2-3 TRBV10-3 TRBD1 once CATQQGQGADTQYF TGTGCCACCCAACAGGGACAGGGCGCGGATACGCAGTATTTT
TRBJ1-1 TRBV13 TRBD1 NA CASSLAAGTGLTEAFF TGTGCCAGCAGCTTAGCTGCTGGGACAGGCCTCACTGAAGCTTTCTTT
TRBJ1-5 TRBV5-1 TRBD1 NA CASSFLGQGNQPQHF TGCGCCAGCAGCTTTCTTGGACAGGGGAATCAGCCCCAGCATTTT
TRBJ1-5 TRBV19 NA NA CASSPTPSGNQPQHF TGTGCCAGTAGTCCCACACCTTCTGGCAATCAGCCCCAGCATTTT
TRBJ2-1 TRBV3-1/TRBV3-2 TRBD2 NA CASSRETSGGLGEQFF TGTGCCAGCAGCCGCGAGACTAGCGGGGGCTTGGGAGAGCAGTTCTTC
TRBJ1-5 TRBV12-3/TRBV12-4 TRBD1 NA CASSWDRDQPQHF TGTGCCAGCAGTTGGGACAGGGATCAGCCCCAGCATTTT
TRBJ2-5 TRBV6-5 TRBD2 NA CASSGTSRTQETQYF TGTGCCAGCAGCGGGACTAGCCGCACTCAAGAGACCCAGTACTTC
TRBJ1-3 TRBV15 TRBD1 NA CATSRGPGQGDTIYF TGTGCCACCAGCAGAGGACCGGGACAGGGAGACACCATATATTTT
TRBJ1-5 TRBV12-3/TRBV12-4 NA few CASSLGHQPQHF TGTGCCAGCAGTTTGGGGCATCAGCCCCAGCATTTT
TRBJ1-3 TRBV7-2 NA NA CASSSMGGSGNTIYF TGTGCCAGCAGCTCTATGGGGGGCTCTGGAAACACCATATATTTT
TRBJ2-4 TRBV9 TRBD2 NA CASSVGTAGGQMVIQYF TGTGCCAGCAGCGTAGGGACAGCGGGGGGGCAGATGGTCATTCAGTACTTC
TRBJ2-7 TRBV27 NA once CASSQGPPNYEQYF TGTGCCAGCTCTCAGGGTCCCCCCAACTACGAGCAGTACTTC
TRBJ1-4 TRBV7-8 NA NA CASSSLQGHEKLFF TGTGCCAGCAGCTCGTTACAGGGCCATGAAAAACTGTTTTTT
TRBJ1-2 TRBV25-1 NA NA CASSPGTGRLGYTF TGTGCCAGCAGCCCCGGGACTGGGAGGCTCGGCTACACCTTC
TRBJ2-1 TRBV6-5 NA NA CASSWGDHEQFF TGTGCCAGCAGCTGGGGAGACCATGAGCAGTTCTTC
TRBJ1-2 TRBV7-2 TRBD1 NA CASSSRQGGGYTF TGTGCCAGCAGCTCTCGACAGGGGGGCGGCTACACCTTC
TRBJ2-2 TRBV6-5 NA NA CASSYEGAGELFF TGTGCCAGCAGTTACGAAGGGGCCGGGGAGCTGTTTTTT
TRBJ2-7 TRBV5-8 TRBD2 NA CASSIWGGGSYEQYF TGTGCCAGCAGTATCTGGGGCGGGGGATCCTACGAGCAGTACTTC
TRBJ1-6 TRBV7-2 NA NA CASSRGGESPLHF TGTGCCAGCAGCCGGGGGGGGGAATCACCCCTCCACTTT
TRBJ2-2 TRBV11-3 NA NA CASSPRDKNTGELFF TGTGCCAGCAGCCCTCGGGACAAGAACACCGGGGAGCTGTTTTTT
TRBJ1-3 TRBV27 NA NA CASSLGGNSGNTIYF TGTGCCAGCAGTTTAGGCGGAAACTCTGGAAACACCATATATTTT
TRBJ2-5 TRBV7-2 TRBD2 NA CASSLAGGLQETQYF TGTGCCAGCAGCTTAGCCGGGGGACTACAAGAGACCCAGTACTTC
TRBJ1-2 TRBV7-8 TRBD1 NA CASSLDRGYYGYTF TGTGCCAGCAGCTTAGACAGGGGGTACTATGGCTACACCTTC
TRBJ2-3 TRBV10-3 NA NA CAISRQRSTDTQYF TGTGCCATCAGTAGACAGAGATCCACAGATACGCAGTATTTT
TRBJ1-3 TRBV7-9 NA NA CASSQGRPLSSGNTIYF TGTGCCAGCAGCCAGGGCCGTCCTTTGAGCTCTGGAAACACCATATATTTT
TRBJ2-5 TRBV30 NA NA CAWLKGETQYF TGTGCCTGGTTAAAGGGGGAGACCCAGTACTTC
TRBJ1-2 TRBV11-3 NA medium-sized CASSLNSQGPYGYTF TGTGCCAGCAGCTTGAACTCACAGGGTCCCTATGGCTACACCTTC
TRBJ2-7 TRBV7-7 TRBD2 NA CASSSGLAGDEQYF TGTGCCAGCAGCTCGGGACTAGCGGGGGACGAGCAGTACTTC
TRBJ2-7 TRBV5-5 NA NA CASSFAGTDEEQYF TGTGCCAGCAGCTTTGCGGGGACAGACGAAGAGCAGTACTTC
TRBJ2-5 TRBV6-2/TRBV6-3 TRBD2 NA CASSRPRLAGGRESETQYF TGTGCCAGCAGCCGCCCTCGACTAGCGGGGGGCCGCGAGTCAGAGACCCAGTACTTC
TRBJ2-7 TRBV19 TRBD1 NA CASSRAPQQGAPYEQYF TGTGCCAGTAGTAGGGCCCCCCAACAGGGGGCCCCCTACGAGCAGTACTTC
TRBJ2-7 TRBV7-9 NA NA CASSRGHYEQYF TGTGCCAGCAGTCGGGGACATTACGAGCAGTACTTC
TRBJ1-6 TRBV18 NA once CASSADRGRSPLHF TGTGCCAGCTCTGCGGACAGAGGGCGTTCACCCCTCCACTTT